This T cell receptor (beta chain) was sequenced in a study of blood T cell repertoires in COVID-19. This clone showed up just a few times. Profiled with immunoSEQ multiplex PCR; TCRdb holds only in-frame clones, not every one. The sample includes approximately 280,000 clones, more than 75% of them seen just once. The sequence derives from a woman aged 18 to 35 who had recovered from COVID-19. What was sequenced was PBMCs or T cells enriched from blood (not recorded which).

CDR3 amino acids: CASSESAPNYEQYF. CDR3 in DNA: TGCGCCAGCAGTGAGTCGGCACCAAACTACGAGCAGTACTTC. The chain employs TRBV10-1 and TRBJ2-7; unclear D gene. The CDR3 sequence is 14 residues long. The germline gives CDR1 WNHNN, CDR2 SYGVQD (reference sequence). V was pared by 0 bases and J by 3 bases, with 9 bases between.